The clone carrying this TCR beta chain was picked up a small number of times. This specimen belongs to a study of blood T cell repertoires in COVID-19. Study-level information: Sources were T cells, B-cell-depleted T cells, or PBMCs; the material itself was cDNA or gDNA.

As originally analysed: Amplification of reference gene primers provided the estimated nucleated cell counts. Libraries were prepared by immunoSEQ multiplex PCR; TCRdb keeps only in-frame clonotypes and omits some of them. The V and J calls and clone size are taken from that table; D and trimming were inferred from the DNA. The sample comprises 200,000 to 250,000 clones, about 85% of which are singletons, and about 1% rests with the top ten. This clonotype was sampled from a man aged 35 to 55 with acute or convalescent COVID-19. The specimen was peripheral blood.

CDR3 coding DNA: TGTGCCAGCAGCCACCAAGTTACAGGGATACATTTT. This codes for CASSHQVTGIHF. This sequence joins TRBV28 and TRBJ1-5, with D maybe TRBD1 (6 bases). The CDR3 is made up of 12 amino acids. Between the trimmed V and J ends, which lost 6 bases and 16 bases, there was a span of 19 bases. From germline, CDR1 is MDHEN and CDR2 SYDVKM.